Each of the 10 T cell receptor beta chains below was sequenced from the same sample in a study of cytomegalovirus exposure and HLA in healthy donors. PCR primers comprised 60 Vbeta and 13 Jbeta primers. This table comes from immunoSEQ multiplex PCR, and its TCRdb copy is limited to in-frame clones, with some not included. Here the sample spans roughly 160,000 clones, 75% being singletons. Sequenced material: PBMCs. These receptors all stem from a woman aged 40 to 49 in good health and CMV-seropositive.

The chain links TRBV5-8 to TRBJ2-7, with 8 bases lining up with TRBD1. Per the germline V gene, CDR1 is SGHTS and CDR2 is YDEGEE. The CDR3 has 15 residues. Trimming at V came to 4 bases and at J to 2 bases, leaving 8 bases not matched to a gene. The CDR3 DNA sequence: TGTGCCAGCAGCCCCGGACAGGGTATCCCCTACGAGCAGTACTTC. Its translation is CASSPGQGIPYEQYF.

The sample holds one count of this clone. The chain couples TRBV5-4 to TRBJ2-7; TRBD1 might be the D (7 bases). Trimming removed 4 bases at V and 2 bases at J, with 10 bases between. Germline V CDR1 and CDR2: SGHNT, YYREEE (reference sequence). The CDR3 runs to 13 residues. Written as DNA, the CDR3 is TGTGCCAGCAGCCAGGGGGGAACCTACGAGCAGTACTTC. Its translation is CASSQGGTYEQYF.

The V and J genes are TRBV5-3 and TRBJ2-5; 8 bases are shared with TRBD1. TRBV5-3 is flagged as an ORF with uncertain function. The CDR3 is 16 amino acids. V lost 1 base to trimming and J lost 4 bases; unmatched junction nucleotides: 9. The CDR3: CARSLPPEQGGETQYF. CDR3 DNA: TGTGCCAGAAGCTTGCCCCCAGAACAGGGGGGAGAGACCCAGTACTTC.

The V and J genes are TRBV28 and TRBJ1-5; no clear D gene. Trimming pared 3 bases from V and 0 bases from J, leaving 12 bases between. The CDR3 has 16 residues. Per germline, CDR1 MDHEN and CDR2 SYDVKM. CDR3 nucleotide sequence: TGTGCCAGCAGTTTGAGGGCCGCGTATAGCAATCAGCCCCAGCATTTT. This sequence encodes CASSLRAAYSNQPQHF.

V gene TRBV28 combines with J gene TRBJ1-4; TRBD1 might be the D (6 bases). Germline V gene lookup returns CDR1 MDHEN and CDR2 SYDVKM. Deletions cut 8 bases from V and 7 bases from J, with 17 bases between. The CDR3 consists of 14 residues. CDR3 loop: CASLGGALAEKLFF. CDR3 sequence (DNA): TGTGCCAGCCTAGGGGGGGCGCTGGCTGAAAAACTGTTTTTT.

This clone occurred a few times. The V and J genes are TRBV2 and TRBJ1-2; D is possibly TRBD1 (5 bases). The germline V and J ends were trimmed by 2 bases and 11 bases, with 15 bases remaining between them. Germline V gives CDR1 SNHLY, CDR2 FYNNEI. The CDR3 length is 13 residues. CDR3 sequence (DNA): TGTGCCAGCAGTGAACAGGGCCTCCAAGCGTACACCTTC. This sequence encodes CASSEQGLQAYTF.

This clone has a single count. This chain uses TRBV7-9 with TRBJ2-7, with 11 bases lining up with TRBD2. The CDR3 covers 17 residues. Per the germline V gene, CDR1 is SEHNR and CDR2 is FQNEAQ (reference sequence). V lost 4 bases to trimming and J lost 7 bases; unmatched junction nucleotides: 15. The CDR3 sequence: CASSSETGTSGLLEQYF. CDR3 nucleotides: TGTGCCAGCAGCTCTGAGACCGGGACTAGCGGCCTTTTGGAGCAGTACTTC.

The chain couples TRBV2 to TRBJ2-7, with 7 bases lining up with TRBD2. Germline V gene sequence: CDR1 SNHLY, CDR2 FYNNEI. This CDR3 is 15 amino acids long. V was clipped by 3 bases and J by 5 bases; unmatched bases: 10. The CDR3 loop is CASSDRGSGKDEQYF. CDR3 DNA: TGTGCCAGCAGTGATCGGGGGAGCGGGAAGGACGAGCAGTACTTC.

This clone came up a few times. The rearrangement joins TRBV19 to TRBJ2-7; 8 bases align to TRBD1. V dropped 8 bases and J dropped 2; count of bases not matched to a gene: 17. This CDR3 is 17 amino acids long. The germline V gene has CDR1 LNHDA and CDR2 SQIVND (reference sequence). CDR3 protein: CASGLTIPGQAPYEQYF. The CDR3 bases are TGTGCCAGTGGACTGACCATTCCGGGACAGGCACCCTACGAGCAGTACTTC.

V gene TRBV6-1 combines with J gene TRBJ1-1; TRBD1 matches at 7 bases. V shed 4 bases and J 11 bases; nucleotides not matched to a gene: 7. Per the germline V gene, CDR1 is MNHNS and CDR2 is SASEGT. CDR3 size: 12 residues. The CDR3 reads CASSGRGCGAFF. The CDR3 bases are TGTGCCAGCAGTGGCAGGGGGTGTGGGGCTTTCTTT.